This T cell receptor beta chain was obtained from a study of blood T cell repertoires in COVID-19. The wider study: T cells, B-cell-depleted T cells, or PBMCs supplied cDNA or gDNA.

The data were produced by immunoSEQ multiplex PCR, yet TCRdb's version contains in-frame clones alone and is incomplete. This sample yields about 150,000 clones, of which roughly 85% are seen a single time; more than 6.5% belongs to the top ten. With 0 bases clipped from V and 4 bases from J, the junction kept 5 bases outside the gene matches. The germline V gene has CDR1 SGHVS and CDR2 FNYEAQ. CDR3 length equals 16 residues. The sample was peripheral blood. The V gene is TRBV7-6, the J gene TRBJ2-3, with 9 bases identical to TRBD2. The sequence was obtained from a woman aged 55 to 70 with COVID-19, enrolled during active disease. The CDR3 sequence: CASSLAPSGVADTQYF. The DNA for the CDR3 is TGTGCCAGCAGCTTAGCGCCTAGCGGGGTGGCAGATACGCAGTATTTT.